These T cell receptor beta chains were read from a single sample in a study of CD8 T cells in ankylosing spondylitis. TCRdb fed the 5' RACE reads into MiXCR, producing one record per CDR3 protein. Found here are 350,000 or so distinct CDR3 sequences, 9.5% to 13% of them singletons; the top ten hold roughly 9.2%. Sequencing was carried out using blood, either unsorted or a sorted T cell fraction (not recorded which). These receptors came from a female donor with ankylosing spondylitis or in good health (not recorded which). CDR3s include the opening cysteine and the closing phenylalanine or tryptophan. Each record gives: D gene, clone size, J gene, V gene, CDR3 DNA, CDR3 protein. D genes are given only for firm matches. Rows may omit the clone size; those that give it use once, few, many or a size class.

- | many | TRBJ1-4 | TRBV5-5 | TGTGCCAGCAGCTTCTTCGCAACTAATGAAAAACTGTTTTTT | CASSFFATNEKLFF
- | many | TRBJ1-1 | TRBV29-1 | TGCAGCGTTGTAGCACTGGTTGAAGCTTTCTTT | CSVVALVEAFF
- | - | TRBJ2-7 | TRBV7-2 | TGTGCCAGCGGGGCGGCGGGATCCTCCTACGAGCAGTACTTC | CASGAAGSSYEQYF
- | many | TRBJ2-5 | TRBV10-2 | TGCGCCAGCAGCGACTCGGGACTCCCCGGGGAGACCCAGTACTTC | CASSDSGLPGETQYF
- | - | TRBJ1-1 | TRBV7-9 | TGTGCCAGCAGAATCGACTGGGAAGAAGCTTTCTTT | CASRIDWEEAFF
- | many | TRBJ1-1 | TRBV12-3/TRBV12-4 | TGTGCCAGCAGTTTAGTTTTGGGCTTGAACACTGAAGCTTTCTTT | CASSLVLGLNTEAFF
- | few | TRBJ2-1 | TRBV27 | TGTGCCAGCAGCCCTATTCCTCTGGGCTCCTACAATGAGCAGTTCTTC | CASSPIPLGSYNEQFF
- | few | TRBJ2-3 | TRBV27 | TGTGCCAGCAGTTTAGTGGGACTCGGCACAGATACGCAGTATTTT | CASSLVGLGTDTQYF
TRBD2 | many | TRBJ2-2 | TRBV25-1 | TGTGCCAGCAGTGAATCGGGACTAGCGAACACCGGGGAGCTGTTTTTT | CASSESGLANTGELFF
TRBD1 | many | TRBJ1-5 | TRBV20-1 | TGCAGTGCTAGACCTAGGGGGCTGGGCAATCAGCCCCAGCATTTT | CSARPRGLGNQPQHF